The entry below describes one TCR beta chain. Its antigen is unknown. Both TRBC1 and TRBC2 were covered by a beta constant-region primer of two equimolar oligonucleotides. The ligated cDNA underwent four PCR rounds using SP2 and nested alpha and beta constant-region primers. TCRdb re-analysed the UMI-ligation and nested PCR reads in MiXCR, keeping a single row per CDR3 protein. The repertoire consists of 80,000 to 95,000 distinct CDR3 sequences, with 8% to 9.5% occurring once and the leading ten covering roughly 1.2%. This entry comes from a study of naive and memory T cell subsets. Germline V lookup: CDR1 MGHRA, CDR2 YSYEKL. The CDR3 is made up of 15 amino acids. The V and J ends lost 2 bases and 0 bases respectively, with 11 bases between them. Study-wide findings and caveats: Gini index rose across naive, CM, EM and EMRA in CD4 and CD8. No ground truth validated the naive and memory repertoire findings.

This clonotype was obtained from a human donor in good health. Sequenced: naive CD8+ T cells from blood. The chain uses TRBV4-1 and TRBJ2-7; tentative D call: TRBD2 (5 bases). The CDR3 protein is CASSQYSVSSYEQYF. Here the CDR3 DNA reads TGCGCCAGCAGCCAATATAGCGTTAGCTCCTACGAGCAGTACTTC.